This entry lists 11 T cell receptor beta chains sequenced from one sample in a study of metastatic and nonmetastatic thyroid tumors. Using MiXCR, TCRdb reanalyzed the PCR reads. The sample includes around 19,000 clones, about 11% of them seen just once. Patients underwent thyroid surgery, and none had received any treatment before it. The sample was blood. Receptor source: a female donor with papillary thyroid cancer or a benign thyroid nodule (not recorded which). Some clones in this sample may be carry-over from other donors' samples.

This clone was found many times. The chain has TRBV29-1 and TRBJ2-7, with 9 bases matching TRBD1. V shed 4 bases and J 2 bases; nucleotides not matched to a gene: 3. The germline CDR1 and CDR2 sequences are SQVTM and ANQGSEA. The CDR3 has 13 residues. In DNA, the CDR3 is TGCAGCGTTGTGGGACAGGGCACCTACGAGCAGTACTTC. Amino acid sequence: CSVVGQGTYEQYF.

The CDR3: CASSEMSGTYNEQFF. CDR3 nucleotides: TGTGCCAGCAGCGAGATGTCTGGGACCTACAATGAGCAGTTCTTC. The V and J genes are TRBV9 and TRBJ2-1, with D hard to call. The germline V and J ends were trimmed by 3 bases and 2 bases, with 12 bases remaining between them. The CDR3 extends over 15 amino acids. Looked up from germline, CDR1 is SGDLS and CDR2 is YYNGEE.

This clone is categorized as medium-sized. Here the CDR3 DNA reads TGTGCCAGCAGCATGGACGGCTACGAGCAGTACTTC. Protein product: CASSMDGYEQYF. This chain joins TRBV27 and TRBJ2-7; D is uncertain. V was cut by 6 bases and J by 3 bases, with 9 bases left in between. Germline V gene sequence: CDR1 MNHEY, CDR2 SMNVEV (reference sequence). The CDR3 totals 12 residues.

This clone was recorded at least ten times. The V call is TRBV5-1, the J call TRBJ2-3; 7 nucleotides match TRBD1. Germline CDR1 reads SGHRS; CDR2 reads YFSETQ. The CDR3 contains 17 residues. The trim removed 4 bases at V and 2 bases at J, leaving 13 bases unmatched. DNA for the CDR3: TGCGCCAGCAGCCACCCAGACAGGGTAAGGGCCACAGATACGCAGTATTTT. Translation: CASSHPDRVRATDTQYF.

There are many counts of this clone. V and J are TRBV5-1 and TRBJ1-1, with D unclear. The CDR3 length is 14 residues. CDR1 and CDR2 from the germline V gene are SGHRS and YFSETQ. With 2 bases removed from V and 2 bases from J, the gap between germline ends came to 10 bases. The chain's CDR3 is CASSFNGDNTEAFF. The CDR3 DNA sequence: TGCGCCAGCAGCTTCAACGGGGATAACACTGAAGCTTTCTTT.

This clone was seen ten or more times. The chain links TRBV20-1 to TRBJ2-7, with D unresolved. The CDR3 is 14 amino acids. Germline CDR1 and CDR2: DFQATT and SNEGSKA (reference sequence). The germline V and J ends were trimmed by 3 bases and 3 bases, with 15 bases remaining between them. CDR3 in DNA: TGCAGTGCTAGTGGCCCCCCTATTATCTACGAGCAGTACTTC. Translated: CSASGPPIIYEQYF.

This clone has a count of ten or more. The chain combines TRBV4-1 with TRBJ2-1; D remains unclear. The CDR3 runs 13 residues. Trimming removed 0 bases from V and 10 bases from J, with 10 bases in between. Per germline, CDR1 MGHRA and CDR2 YSYEKL. The CDR3 here is CASSQDPGREQFF. As DNA, the CDR3 is TGCGCCAGCAGCCAAGATCCCGGACGAGAGCAGTTCTTC.

At least ten counts were recorded for this clone. This chain links TRBV13 with TRBJ1-4; D possibly corresponds to TRBD1 (5 bases). V dropped 5 bases and J dropped 8 bases, with 12 bases sitting between them. CDR1 PRHDT and CDR2 FYEKMQ come from the germline V gene (reference sequence). This CDR3 comprises 13 residues. Here the CDR3 DNA reads TGTGCCAGCAGCCCGGGACGCCTGGAAAAACTGTTTTTT. Translation: CASSPGRLEKLFF. Combining the CDR3 with reference TRBV13 and TRBJ1-4 gives the whole variable domain AAGVIQSPRHLIKEKRETATLKCYPIPRHDTVYWYQQGPGQDPQFLISFYEKMQSDKGSIPDRFSAQQFSDYHSELNMSSLELGDSALYFCASSPGRLEKLFFGSGTQLSVL.

This clone was seen only a few times. Other DNA sequences in the sample encode the same CDR3. The V and J genes are TRBV11-1 and TRBJ2-3; 14 nucleotides line up with TRBD2. This CDR3 spans 17 amino acids. V lost 4 bases, J lost 2 bases, and 5 bases stayed unmatched. Germline V gene sequence: CDR1 SGHAT, CDR2 FQDESV (reference sequence). Here the CDR3 reads CASSSLTSGRATDTQYF. CDR3 in DNA: TGTGCCAGCAGCTCTCTGACTAGCGGGAGGGCCACAGATACGCAGTATTTT.

This clone was counted many times. The CDR3 DNA reads TGTGCCAGCAGCTTATTGGTATCTGAGCAGTTCTTC. Translation: CASSLLVSEQFF. The J gene is TRBJ2-1, the V gene TRBV7-8; D remains ambiguous. The CDR3 covers 12 residues. Looked up from germline, CDR1 is SGHVS and CDR2 is FQNEAQ. V was trimmed by 2 bases and J by 9 bases, leaving 8 bases between them.

This clone was seen many times. The J gene is TRBJ1-3, the V gene TRBV30; no reliable D call. The CDR3 is made up of 14 amino acids. The V gene lost 2 bases and the J gene lost 0 bases, with 8 bases spanning the gap. CDR1 is GTSNPN, CDR2 SVGIG, per germline (reference sequence). DNA for the CDR3: TGTGCCTGGAGTATAGGTCGCTCTGGAAACACCATATATTTT. It codes for CAWSIGRSGNTIYF.